This T cell receptor (beta chain) was recorded in a study of Ad26.COV2.S vaccination and SARS-CoV-2 variants. Overall study context: Enrolled in COV1001, the donor was in the Ad26.COV2.S trial arm, which received the vaccine.

The treatment was: around 19 received Ad26.COV2.S at low or high dose, single or two shots; about 5 received placebo; per-sample allocation not given. Samples came from day 63 after the first vaccine or placebo injection. Profiling relied on immunoSEQ multiplex PCR, and the TCRdb table lists in-frame clones only, not all of them. The sample yields some 350,000 clones, 75% to 90% seen once. The germline CDR1 and CDR2 sequences are MNHEY and SMNVEV (reference sequence). The CDR3 has 14 amino acids. The ends were cut back, 2 bases at V and 4 bases at J, with 9 bases in the middle. This chain links TRBV27 with TRBJ2-1, with D possibly being TRBD1 (6 bases). This TCR came from a person between 18 and 65 years old who received the Ad26.COV2.S COVID-19 vaccine or a placebo. Sequencing was performed on peripheral blood, taken in a trial of Ad26.COV2.S vaccine versus placebo. In DNA, the CDR3 is TGTGCCAGCAGTTTACTGGACAGTTACAATGAGCAGTTCTTC. Protein: CASSLLDSYNEQFF.